The 29 T cell receptor beta chains listed next were all sequenced from one sample in a study of immune evolution from preneoplasia to lung adenocarcinoma (dated by TCRdb to the early 2020s). Libraries were built with the immunoSEQ multiplex PCR assay. As stored in TCRdb, this immuneACCESS dataset retains in-frame rearrangements with V and J assigned. A fraction of the clones does not appear; measured against another copy, unresolved V genes explain less than half of the discrepancy, and the remainder lacks a known reason. This sample holds 15,000 to 20,000 clones; around nine tenths were observed only once. The ten largest clones take up roughly 2.6% of the sample. Sequencing input: FFPE invasive lung adenocarcinoma tissue. The sample's cell subset or site label, in plain terms: frankly invasive lung adenocarcinoma (ADC). Receptor source: a person between 65 and 80 years old with invasive lung adenocarcinoma.

V is TRBV14 and J is TRBJ2-7; D gene ambiguous. This CDR3 contains 13 residues. Germline CDR1 and CDR2: SGHDN and FVKESK. The V gene lost 4 bases and the J gene lost 8 bases, with 15 bases spanning the gap. CDR3 in amino acids: CASSPEGANKQYF. In nucleotides, the CDR3 is TGTGCCAGCAGCCCTGAAGGAGCGAACAAGCAGTACTTC.

Regarding this clone: The germline gene is not matched at one end of the junction; a read error may be the cause. The gene calls are TRBV19 and TRBJ2-4; D unresolved. The CDR3 runs 14 residues. Germline-derived CDR1 and CDR2 are LNHDA and SQIVND (reference sequence). The CDR3: CASSLDGHKNIQYF. CDR3 sequence (DNA): TGTGCCAGTAGTCTAGACGGCCACAAAAACATTCAGTACTTC.

This clone was seen only a few times. J is TRBJ2-5 and V is TRBV28, with no clear D. The V gene lost 3 bases and the J gene lost 2 bases, with 1 base spanning the gap. Germline V gene data show CDR1 as MDHEN and CDR2 as SYDVKM. The CDR3 length is 11 residues. The CDR3 sequence: CASSFQETQYF. Written as DNA, the CDR3 is TGTGCCAGCAGTTTTCAAGAGACCCAGTACTTC.

The chain recombines TRBV27 with TRBJ2-2; D gene ambiguous. Germline CDR1 reads MNHEY; CDR2 reads SMNVEV (reference sequence). Trimming took off 2 bases at V and 7 bases at J, with 5 bases between the two ends. The CDR3 has 12 amino acids. As DNA, the CDR3 is TGTGCCAGCAGTTTAGGGGTCGGGGAGCTGTTTTTT. Protein product: CASSLGVGELFF.

The rearrangement links TRBV28 to TRBJ1-1, with D possibly being TRBD1 (6 bases). The CDR3 runs 16 residues. With 1 base removed from V and 3 bases from J, the gap between germline ends came to 15 bases. Germline V gene sequence: CDR1 MDHEN, CDR2 SYDVKM. The CDR3 DNA reads TGTGCCAGCAGTTTATCAACCGGGACAACTTACACTGAAGCTTTCTTT. Protein: CASSLSTGTTYTEAFF.

The V call is TRBV2, the J call TRBJ2-5; D not resolved. The germline V gene encodes CDR1 SNHLY and CDR2 FYNNEI. V was cut by 5 bases and J by 8 bases, with 21 bases left in between. CDR3 length equals 15 residues. The CDR3 DNA follows: TGTGCCAGCAGTCAGAGCCCGGAGCCCATGAAAACCCAGTACTTC. It translates to CASSQSPEPMKTQYF.

The genes are TRBV5-1 and TRBJ1-2; TRBD1 aligns across 8 bases. The CDR3 spans 13 residues. The ends lost 3 bases at V and 6 bases at J; junction bases unmatched: 4. CDR1 is SGHRS and CDR2 is YFSETQ in the germline V gene. CDR3 DNA: TGCGCCAGCAGCTCGGACAGGGACAATGGCTACACCTTC. Encoded protein: CASSSDRDNGYTF. The whole variable domain, remainder taken from reference TRBV5-1 and TRBJ1-2, is KAGVTQTPRYLIKTRGQQVTLSCSPISGHRSVSWYQQTPGQGLQFLFEYFSETQRNKGNFPGRFSGRQFSNSRSEMNVSTLELGDSALYLCASSSDRDNGYTFGSGTRLTVV.

This clone was seen a handful of times. The chain combines TRBV19 with TRBJ1-5; TRBD1 is a possible D gene (6 bases). V dropped 4 bases and J dropped 2 bases, with 12 bases sitting between them. This CDR3 has 15 residues. Germline V gives CDR1 LNHDA, CDR2 SQIVND (reference sequence). The CDR3 loop is CASSSRGLGNQPQHF. CDR3 nucleotide sequence: TGTGCCAGTAGTAGCAGGGGTTTGGGCAATCAGCCCCAGCATTTT.

The J gene is TRBJ2-1, the V gene TRBV19; TRBD2 agrees at 7 bases. This CDR3 has 17 residues. The J segment lost 0 bases and the V segment lost 3 bases, leaving 8 bases of the junction unmatched. CDR1 and CDR2 from the germline V gene are LNHDA and SQIVND (reference sequence). In DNA, the CDR3 is TGTGCCAGTAGTATGGGGCTAGCGGTAAGCTCCTACAATGAGCAGTTCTTC. Translating it yields CASSMGLAVSSYNEQFF.

The rearrangement joins TRBV6-1 to TRBJ1-5, with a tentative D call TRBD1 (5 bases). This CDR3 comprises 13 residues. Germline V gives CDR1 MNHNS, CDR2 SASEGT. Trimming removed 1 base at V and 7 bases at J, with 8 bases between. The CDR3 spells CASSEGWDQPQHF. Here the CDR3 DNA reads TGTGCCAGCAGTGAAGGCTGGGACCAGCCCCAGCATTTT.

This sequence joins TRBV2 and TRBJ1-1; D might be TRBD1 (6 bases). From germline, CDR1 is SNHLY and CDR2 FYNNEI. This CDR3 contains 15 residues. V gave up 7 bases and J gave up 1 base, with 16 bases separating them. CDR3 loop: CASTISGTQNTEAFF. The CDR3 nucleotides read TGTGCCAGCACCATATCCGGGACACAGAACACTGAAGCTTTCTTT.

V usage is TRBV6-4 and J usage is TRBJ2-1, with TRBD2 matching over 8 bases. J gave up 0 bases and V 8 bases, and 6 bases lay outside the gene matches. Germline CDR1 MRHNA, CDR2 SNTAGT. The CDR3 runs 15 residues. The CDR3 DNA is TGTGCCAGCTGTCTTAGCGGGGACTCCTACAATGAGCAGTTCTTC. Translating gives CASCLSGDSYNEQFF.

This clone was seen only a few times. The rearrangement joins TRBV6-5 to TRBJ2-2; D call uncertain. Germline V lookup: CDR1 MNHEY, CDR2 SVGAGI. The CDR3 totals 13 residues. V lost 6 bases, J lost 8 bases, and 13 bases lay in between. In DNA form, the CDR3 reads TGTGCCAGCAGCAAACCCATAAGGGGGGAGCTGTTTTTT. Protein: CASSKPIRGELFF.

The chain carries TRBV20-1 and TRBJ1-1; unclear D gene. This CDR3 contains 10 residues. Germline CDR1 is DFQATT and CDR2 is SNEGSKA (reference sequence). V shed 6 bases and J shed 11 bases, with 13 bases lying between them. CDR3 in amino acids: CSATTFLAFF. The CDR3 DNA reads TGCAGTGCCACCACCTTTTTGGCTTTCTTT.

The rearrangement links TRBV2 to TRBJ2-1; 8 bases are shared with TRBD1. With V trimmed by 7 bases and J by 4 bases, 6 bases remained unmatched. The germline gives CDR1 SNHLY, CDR2 FYNNEI. This CDR3 is built from 14 residues. The DNA for the CDR3 is TGTGCCAGCAAGACGGGACAGGCATACAATGAGCAGTTCTTC. Its translation: CASKTGQAYNEQFF.

DNA of the CDR3: TGTGCCTGGACAGGGGTTTGGACTGAAGCTTTCTTT. Amino acid sequence: CAWTGVWTEAFF. The chain combines TRBV30 with TRBJ1-1; D is perhaps TRBD1 (6 bases). Trimming pared 4 bases from V and 5 bases from J, leaving 11 bases between. The germline V gene encodes CDR1 GTSNPN and CDR2 SVGIG (reference sequence). The CDR3 runs 12 residues.

The gene calls are TRBV29-1 and TRBJ1-4, with 7 bases lining up with TRBD1. This CDR3 is 14 amino acids long. From germline, CDR1 is SQVTM and CDR2 ANQGSEA. Trimming cost V 4 bases and J 5 bases; bases outside gene matches: 7. CDR3 in DNA: TGCAGCGTTGCCCCTCAGGGACAGAATGAAAAACTGTTTTTT. Its protein is CSVAPQGQNEKLFF.

The CDR3 reads CASSVAQGAKTGELFF. Here the CDR3 DNA reads TGTGCCAGCAGCGTAGCACAGGGGGCTAAGACCGGGGAGCTGTTTTTT. J is TRBJ2-2 and V is TRBV9; 9 bases line up with TRBD1. The CDR3 extends over 16 amino acids. V trimming: 0 bases; J trimming: 5 bases; junction bases outside the gene matches: 5. The germline CDR1 and CDR2 sequences are SGDLS and YYNGEE.

V usage is TRBV12-5 and J usage is TRBJ2-1; 7 bases match TRBD2. This CDR3 is 13 amino acids long. V lost 6 bases to trimming and J lost 3 bases; unmatched junction nucleotides: 2. From germline, CDR1 is LGHNT and CDR2 FRNRAP. CDR3 nucleotide sequence: TGTGCTAGTGGGCCGGGGGGCTACAATGAGCAGTTCTTC. Translated: CASGPGGYNEQFF.

The chain combines TRBV27 with TRBJ2-7; 12 bases agree with TRBD2. The CDR3 consists of 17 residues. Germline V gene data show CDR1 as MNHEY and CDR2 as SMNVEV (reference sequence). J lost 0 bases, V lost 5 bases, and 8 bases had no gene match. The CDR3 DNA reads TGTGCCAGCAGTCCATGGACTAGCGGGGACGTCTCCTACGAGCAGTACTTC. Translating it yields CASSPWTSGDVSYEQYF.

The chain employs TRBV14 and TRBJ2-7, with D unclear. This CDR3 spans 16 amino acids. V lost 3 bases to trimming and J lost 6 bases, with 21 bases between them. Germline loops: CDR1 SGHDN, CDR2 FVKESK. CDR3 sequence reads: CASSQGRAPGPTEQYF. CDR3 nucleotide sequence: TGTGCCAGCAGCCAGGGCCGGGCCCCCGGGCCGACCGAGCAGTACTTC.

This clone was seen only a few times. The V gene is TRBV5-8, the J gene TRBJ1-4; perhaps TRBD1 as D (5 bases). Per germline, CDR1 SGHTS and CDR2 YDEGEE. V was cut by 0 bases and J by 7 bases, with 13 bases left in between. This CDR3 contains 15 residues. The CDR3 protein is CASSLVAAGGEKLFF. The DNA for the CDR3 is TGTGCCAGCAGCTTGGTGGCAGCCGGGGGTGAAAAACTGTTTTTT.

The chain has TRBV7-9 and TRBJ2-7, with a tentative D call TRBD2 (6 bases). The CDR3 totals 13 residues. V was shortened by 4 bases and J by 2 bases, with 9 bases between the two germline ends. Germline CDR1 SEHNR, CDR2 FQNEAQ (reference sequence). For the CDR3, the DNA is TGTGCCAGCAGCTACACTAGCCCCTACGAGCAGTACTTC. Translating it yields CASSYTSPYEQYF.

This clone was detected only once. The rearrangement uses TRBV7-3 and TRBJ2-1; D is perhaps TRBD2 (5 bases). Looked up from germline, CDR1 is SGHTA and CDR2 is FQGTGA. There are 13 residues in the CDR3. V lost 0 bases to trimming and J lost 6 bases, with 6 bases between them. The CDR3 sequence: CASSLTRGNEQFF. Here the CDR3 DNA reads TGTGCCAGCAGCTTAACCCGGGGCAATGAGCAGTTCTTC.

In DNA form, the CDR3 reads TGTGCCACCAGCAGATCGACGGCAACTAATGAAAAACTGTTTTTT. It yields the protein CATSRSTATNEKLFF. The chain uses TRBV15 and TRBJ1-4, with D unresolved. V lost 2 bases to trimming and J lost 0 bases, with 7 bases between them. The CDR3 is made up of 15 amino acids. The germline gives CDR1 LNHNV, CDR2 YYDKDF (reference sequence).

The rearrangement links TRBV28 to TRBJ1-1, with D tentatively TRBD1 (5 bases). The CDR3 consists of 13 residues. CDR1 is MDHEN and CDR2 is SYDVKM in the germline V gene. V shed 7 bases and J shed 0 bases, with 9 bases lying between them. CDR3 residues: CASKDTLNTEAFF. The CDR3 DNA is TGTGCCAGCAAGGACACCTTGAACACTGAAGCTTTCTTT.

V is TRBV18 and J is TRBJ2-7; 8 bases match TRBD1. This CDR3 region has 14 residues. Germline V gene data show CDR1 as KGHSH and CDR2 as LQKENI. V lost 0 bases and J lost 7; bases outside the gene matches: 5. CDR3 region: CASSPPDRAGEQYF. The CDR3 nucleotides are TGTGCCAGCTCACCACCGGACAGGGCGGGAGAGCAGTACTTC.

V usage is TRBV4-1 and J usage is TRBJ2-2, with D maybe TRBD2 (7 bases). The germline V gene has CDR1 MGHRA and CDR2 YSYEKL. V gave up 4 bases and J gave up 7 bases, with 19 bases separating them. CDR3 length: 16 residues. Written as DNA, the CDR3 is TGCGCCAGCAGCCTCCGAGAGGGGGGGGCCGGCGGGGAGCTGTTTTTT. It translates to CASSLREGGAGGELFF.

The chain uses TRBV10-2 and TRBJ1-5; 9 bases are a match to TRBD1. This CDR3 contains 14 residues. The germline CDR1 and CDR2 sequences are WSHSY and SAAADI. The junction had 3 bases not matched to a gene; V was cut back by 5 bases and J by 4 bases. The CDR3 coding sequence is TGCGCCAGCAGTAGACAGGGGGTGAATCAGCCCCAGCATTTT. This codes for CASSRQGVNQPQHF.